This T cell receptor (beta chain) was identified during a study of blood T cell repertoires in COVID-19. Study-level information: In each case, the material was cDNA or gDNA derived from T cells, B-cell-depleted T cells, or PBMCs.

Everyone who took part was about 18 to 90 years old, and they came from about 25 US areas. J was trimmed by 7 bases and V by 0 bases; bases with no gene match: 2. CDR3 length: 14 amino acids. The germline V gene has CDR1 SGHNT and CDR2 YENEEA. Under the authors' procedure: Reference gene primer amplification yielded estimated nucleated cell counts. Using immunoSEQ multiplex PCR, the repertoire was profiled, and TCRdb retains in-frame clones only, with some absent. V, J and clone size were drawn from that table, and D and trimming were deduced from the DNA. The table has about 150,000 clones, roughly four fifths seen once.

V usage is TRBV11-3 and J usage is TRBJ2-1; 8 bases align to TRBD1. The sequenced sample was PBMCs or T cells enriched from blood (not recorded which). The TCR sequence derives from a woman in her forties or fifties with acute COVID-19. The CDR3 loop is CASSLDNRGNEQFF. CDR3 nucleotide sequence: TGTGCCAGCAGCTTAGATAACAGGGGGAATGAGCAGTTCTTC.